This is a list of T cell receptor beta chains from one sample in a study of shared clonotypes between healthy human individuals. Data came from immunoSEQ multiplex PCR; TCRdb stores just in-frame clones and leaves some out. Here the sample spans more than 550,000 clones, over 60% being singletons. The material sequenced was memory CD4+ T cells sorted from blood. These receptors were obtained from a woman in her twenties or thirties in good health. Each CDR3 is given with its conserved first and last residue. The D gene is left open where the match is weak. A clone size is listed for some rows: how often the clone was seen (once, few, many), or a class if it is expanded.

D	size	V	J	DNA	CDR3
.	.	TRBV5-5	TRBJ2-1	TGTGCCAGCAGCTTGGGCGGGTACAATGAGCAGTTCTTC	CASSLGGYNEQFF
.	.	TRBV30	TRBJ2-1	TGTGCCTGGAAACGCTCCTACAATGAGCAGTTCTTC	CAWKRSYNEQFF
.	few	TRBV30	TRBJ2-5	TGTGCCTGGACCCCCCCGGGTCAAGAGACCCAGTACTTC	CAWTPPGQETQYF
.	.	TRBV19	TRBJ1-5	TGTGCCAGTACCAGCGGTCTGGGCAATCAGCCCCAGCATTTT	CASTSGLGNQPQHF
.	.	TRBV9	TRBJ1-2	TGTGCCAGCAGCGTAGTGGCCCGGACAAGCTTC	CASSVVARTSF
TRBD1	.	TRBV29-1	TRBJ2-1	TGCAGCGTTGAATCAGGGGGTTGGGAGCAGTTCTTC	CSVESGGWEQFF
.	.	TRBV19	TRBJ1-1	TGTGCCAGTAGTAATGCACAGCGGAACACTGAAGCTTTCTTT	CASSNAQRNTEAFF
TRBD1	once	TRBV30	TRBJ1-3	TGTGCCTGTTACAGGGGTCCGTTCGGAAACACCATATATTTT	CACYRGPFGNTIYF
TRBD1	few	TRBV7-9	TRBJ1-5	TGTGCGACAGGGGACGATCAGCCCCAGCATTTT	CATGDDQPQHF
.	.	TRBV29-1	TRBJ2-3	TGCAGCGTTGAAAGGAACAAACGGGGAGATACGCAGTATTTT	CSVERNKRGDTQYF
.	.	TRBV19	TRBJ2-6	TGTGCCAGTAGTATGCGGGGGCAAGGGGCCAACGTCCTGACTTTC	CASSMRGQGANVLTF
TRBD1	few	TRBV25-1	TRBJ1-4	TGTGCCAGCAGTGAACAAGGACAGGGCCCAGGTGAAAAACTGTTTTTT	CASSEQGQGPGEKLFF
TRBD1	.	TRBV19	TRBJ1-4	TGTGCCAGTAGTATTACAGGGGGCGGCGAAAAACTGTTTTTT	CASSITGGGEKLFF
.	.	TRBV27	TRBJ1-2	TGTGCCAGCAGTGACTTCAGAGGGGGCTACACCTTC	CASSDFRGGYTF
TRBD1	.	TRBV5-1	TRBJ2-7	TGCGCCAGCAGCCCCGGACAGGGTTTCTACGAGCAGTACTTC	CASSPGQGFYEQYF
.	.	TRBV11-2	TRBJ2-6	TGTGCCAGCAGCTTAGTCGGGGGATCTGGGGCCAACGTCCTGACTTTC	CASSLVGGSGANVLTF
.	.	TRBV7-9	TRBJ1-5	TGTGCCAGCAGCCTGGCGGAGGGATTTAAGCCCCAGCATTTT	CASSLAEGFKPQHF
TRBD1	.	TRBV11-2	TRBJ1-2	TGTGCCAGCAGCTTAGAAAGGGGGCGCGGTCCGATCACCTTC	CASSLERGRGPITF
TRBD2	.	TRBV9	TRBJ2-2	TGTGCCAGCAGCGTAGACGGGAGGACCGGGGAGCTGTTTTTT	CASSVDGRTGELFF
.	few	TRBV20-1	TRBJ1-1	TGCAGTGCTACCAAACCCCCTGAAGCTTTCTTT	CSATKPPEAFF
TRBD1	.	TRBV28	TRBJ1-2	TGTGCCAGCAGCCAAAATACAGGGGGCGTCTATGGCTACACCTTC	CASSQNTGGVYGYTF
.	.	TRBV5-1	TRBJ1-5	TGCGCCAGCAGCTGGGGGGAGATCAATCAGCCCCAGCATTTT	CASSWGEINQPQHF
TRBD1	.	TRBV28	TRBJ2-2	TGTGCCAGCACCTTCAGTGGGACAGGGGGCAGAACCGGGGAGCTGTTTTTT	CASTFSGTGGRTGELFF
TRBD1	.	TRBV19	TRBJ2-1	TGTGCCAGTAGTAGACAGGGCAGGACTGAGCAGTTCTTC	CASSRQGRTEQFF
TRBD1	few	TRBV9	TRBJ2-7	TGTGCCAGCAGCTTTGGTGGACAGGGTTACGAGCAGTACTTC	CASSFGGQGYEQYF
.	.	TRBV19	TRBJ2-3	TGTGCCAGTAGTATCGGTACCCAAGGGGCAGATACGCAGTATTTT	CASSIGTQGADTQYF
.	.	TRBV19	TRBJ1-1	TGTGCCAGTAGTATATACGGGTCAGGGAACACTGAAGCTTTCTTT	CASSIYGSGNTEAFF